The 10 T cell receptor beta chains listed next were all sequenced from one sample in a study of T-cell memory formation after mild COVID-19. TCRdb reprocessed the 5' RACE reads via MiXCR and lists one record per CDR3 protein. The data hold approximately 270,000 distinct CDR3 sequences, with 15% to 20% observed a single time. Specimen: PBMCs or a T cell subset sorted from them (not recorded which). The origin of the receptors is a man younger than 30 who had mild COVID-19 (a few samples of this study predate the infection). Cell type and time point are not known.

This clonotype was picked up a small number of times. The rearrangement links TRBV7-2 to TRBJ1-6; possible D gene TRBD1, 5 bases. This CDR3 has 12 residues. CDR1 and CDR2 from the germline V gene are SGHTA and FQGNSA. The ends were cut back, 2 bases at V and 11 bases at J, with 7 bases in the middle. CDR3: CASSLPGPPLHF. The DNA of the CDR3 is TGTGCCAGCAGCTTACCGGGGCCACCCCTCCACTTT.

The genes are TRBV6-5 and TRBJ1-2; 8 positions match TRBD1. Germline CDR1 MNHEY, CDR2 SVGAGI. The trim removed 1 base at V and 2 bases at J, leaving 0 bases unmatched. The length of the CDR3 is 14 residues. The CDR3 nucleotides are TGTGCCAGCAGTTACTACAGGGGGAACTATGGCTACACCTTC. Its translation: CASSYYRGNYGYTF.

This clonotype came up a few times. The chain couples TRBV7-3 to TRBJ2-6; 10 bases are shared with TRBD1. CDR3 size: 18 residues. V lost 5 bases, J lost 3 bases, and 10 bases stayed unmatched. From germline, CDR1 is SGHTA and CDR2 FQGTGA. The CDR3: CASSVPGQGSGGANVLTF. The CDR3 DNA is TGTGCCAGCAGCGTCCCGGGACAGGGGAGCGGTGGGGCCAACGTCCTGACTTTC.

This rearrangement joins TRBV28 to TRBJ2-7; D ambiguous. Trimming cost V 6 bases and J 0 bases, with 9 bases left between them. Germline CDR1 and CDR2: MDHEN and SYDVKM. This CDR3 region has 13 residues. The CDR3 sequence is CASRLSSSYEQYV. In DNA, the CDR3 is TGTGCCAGCAGGCTAAGCAGCTCCTACGAGCAGTACGTC.

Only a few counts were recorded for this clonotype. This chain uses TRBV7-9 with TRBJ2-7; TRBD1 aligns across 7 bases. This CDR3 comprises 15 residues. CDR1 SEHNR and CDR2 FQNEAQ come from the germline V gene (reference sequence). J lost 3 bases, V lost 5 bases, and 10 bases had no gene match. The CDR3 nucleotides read TGTGCCAGCAGCCCGCGGACAGGCCTGGGCTACGAGCAGTACTTC. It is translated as CASSPRTGLGYEQYF.

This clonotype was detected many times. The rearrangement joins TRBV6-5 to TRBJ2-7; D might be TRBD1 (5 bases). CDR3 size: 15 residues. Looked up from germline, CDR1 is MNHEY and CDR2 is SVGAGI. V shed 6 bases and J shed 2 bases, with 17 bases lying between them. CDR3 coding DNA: TGTGCCAGCAGAGTGACAGAATTCACCACCTACGAGCAGTACGTC. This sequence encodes CASRVTEFTTYEQYV.

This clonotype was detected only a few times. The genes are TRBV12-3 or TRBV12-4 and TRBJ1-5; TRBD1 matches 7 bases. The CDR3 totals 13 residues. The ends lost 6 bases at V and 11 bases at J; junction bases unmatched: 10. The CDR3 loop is CASSKAGQFAQHF. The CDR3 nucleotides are TGTGCCAGCAGCAAAGCGGGACAGTTTGCCCAGCATTTT.

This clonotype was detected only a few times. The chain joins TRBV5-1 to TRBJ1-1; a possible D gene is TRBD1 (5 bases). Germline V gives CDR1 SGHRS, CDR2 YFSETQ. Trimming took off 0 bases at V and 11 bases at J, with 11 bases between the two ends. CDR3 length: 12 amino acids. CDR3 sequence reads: CASSLVRGAAFF. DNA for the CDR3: TGCGCCAGCAGCTTGGTCCGGGGCGCCGCTTTCTTT.

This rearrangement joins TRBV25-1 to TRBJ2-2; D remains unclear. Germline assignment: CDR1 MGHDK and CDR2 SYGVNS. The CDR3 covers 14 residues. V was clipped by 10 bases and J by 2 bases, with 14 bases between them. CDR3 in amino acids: CATSRDLNTGELFF. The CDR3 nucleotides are TGTGCCACGAGTAGGGATCTAAACACCGGGGAGCTGTTTTTT.

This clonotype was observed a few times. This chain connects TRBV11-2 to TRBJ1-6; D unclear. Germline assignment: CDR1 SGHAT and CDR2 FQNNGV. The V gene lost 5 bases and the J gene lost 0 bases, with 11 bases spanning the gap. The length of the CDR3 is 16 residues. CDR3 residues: CASSLTMSSYNSPLHF. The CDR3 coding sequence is TGTGCCAGCAGCCTCACAATGAGCTCCTATAATTCACCCCTCCACTTT.